This T cell receptor beta chain was recovered during a study of blood T cell repertoires in COVID-19. The CDR3 runs to 18 residues. Trimming took off 2 bases at V and 1 base at J, with 18 bases between the two ends. CDR1 is SNHLY and CDR2 is FYNNEI in the germline V gene. Per the original data handling: For nucleated cells, counts were estimated from reference gene primer amplification. Using immunoSEQ multiplex PCR, the repertoire was profiled, and TCRdb retains in-frame clones only, with some absent. From that table come the V and J calls and clone size; the DNA was used to work out D and trimming. The table lists tens of thousands of clones, roughly 78% of them singletons.

This sequence originates from a human donor in a cohort sampled during active COVID-19. What was sequenced was peripheral blood. This chain connects TRBV2 to TRBJ2-4; tentative D call: TRBD2 (5 bases). The CDR3 region has the DNA TGTGCCAGCAGTGAATCGGAGGTCTTAAACGACGCCAAAAACATTCAGTACTTC. It yields the protein CASSESEVLNDAKNIQYF.